Listed here is a single TCR beta chain. This sample was taken from a study of cytomegalovirus exposure and HLA in healthy donors. The primer mix had 60 Vbeta and 13 Jbeta primers. Assay: immunoSEQ multiplex PCR; the TCRdb copy retains only in-frame clones and omits some. Of 100,000 or so clones in the sample, approximately 70% were seen once. The clonotype originates from a man aged 35-49 years in good health and CMV-seropositive. The specimen sequenced was PBMCs.

CDR3 amino acids: CAIRRDREAREQYF. The CDR3 DNA follows: TGTGCCATCAGAAGGGACAGGGAGGCTCGCGAGCAGTACTTC. V gene TRBV10-3 combines with J gene TRBJ2-7; 9 bases line up with TRBD1. Germline CDR1 reads ENHRY; CDR2 reads SYGVKD. The CDR3 has 14 residues. J lost 6 bases, V lost 6 bases, and 9 bases had no gene match.